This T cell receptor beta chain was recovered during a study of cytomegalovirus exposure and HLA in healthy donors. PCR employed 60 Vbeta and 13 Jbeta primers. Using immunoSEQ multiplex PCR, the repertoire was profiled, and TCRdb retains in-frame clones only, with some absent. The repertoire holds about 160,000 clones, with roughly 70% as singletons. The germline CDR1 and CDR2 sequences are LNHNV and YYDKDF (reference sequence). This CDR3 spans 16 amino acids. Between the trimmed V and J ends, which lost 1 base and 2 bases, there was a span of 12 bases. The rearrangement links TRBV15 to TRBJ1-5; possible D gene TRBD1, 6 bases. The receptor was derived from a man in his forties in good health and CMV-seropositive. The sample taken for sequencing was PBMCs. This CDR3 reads CATSRAEQGGNQPQHF. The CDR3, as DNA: TGTGCCACCAGCAGAGCTGAACAGGGCGGCAATCAGCCCCAGCATTTT.